This entry is about one T cell receptor (beta chain). Its antigen target is currently unknown. A Human TCR Profiling Kit was used to prepare UMI-labeled 5' RACE TCRbeta libraries. The same number of PCR cycles was used to prepare all TCRbeta libraries in parallel. The original methods were these. The number of functional CDR3beta clonotypes in each TCRbeta library ranged from about 2,700 to 18,000. UMI extraction and consensus assembly used MIGEC 1.2.9, requiring at least three reads per UMI. MiXCR 3.0.3 was used to extract in-frame CDR3beta repertoires. Each sample was downsampled to 42,000 randomly selected UMIs before diversity metrics were calculated in VDJtools 1.2.1. For each sample pair, the repertoire overlap metrics D, R and F2 were calculated in VDJtools using the top 3,000 clones. TCRdb reprocessed the reads and provides one entry for every CDR3 protein sequence; no DNA is given. TCRdb assigned the V and J calls; the authors' analysis was not used. The data table for this sample lists over 4,000 distinct CDR3 sequences. The top ten clones comprise 33% of the sample.

The germline V gene gives CDR1 as MDHEN and CDR2 as SYDVKM. Including the terminal cysteine and phenylalanine, the CDR3 comprises 14 residues. Nucleotide data are not available. The sample is drawn from a study of human CD8 memory T cell subsets (dated by TCRdb to about 2020). In the study overall: The clonal relationships among stem-like (TSTEM), progenitor exhausted-like (TPEX) and effector memory CD8+ T cell subsets were assessed by comparing the TCRbeta repertoires of these subsets. Five or six donors each provided TSTEM, TPEX and effector memory subsets, from which TCRbeta repertoires were obtained.

Findings and caveats that apply to the study as a whole: The stem-like TSTEM and TPEX subsets each shared clonotypes with effector memory cells, but the TSTEM and TPEX repertoires had minimal overlap with each other, suggesting distinct antigen spectra. Chao1 estimates suggested greater repertoire diversity in TSTEM than in TPEX subsets, potentially reflecting a broader range of specificities. Similarly high normalized Shannon-Wiener diversity was shown by TSTEM and TPEX subsets, whereas comparatively lower diversity was seen in effector memory subsets. Only TCRbeta chains were sequenced, and repertoire comparisons rested on several donors tested with paired t-tests and Bonferroni correction.

Density gradient separation was used to isolate peripheral blood mononuclear cells from buffy coats of healthy donors. Negative magnetic separation using EasySep or MojoSort CD8+ T cell isolation kits was how the study enriched total CD8+ T cells. An RNeasy Mini Kit was used to extract total RNA from duplicate vials of roughly 160,000 sorted CD8+ T cells per subset. The PBMCs were used fresh or after being cryopreserved in fetal bovine serum with about 9.1% DMSO. Fluorescence-activated cell sorting on a FACSAria III was used to sort CD8+ T cell subsets to purity. This chain joins TRBV28 to TRBJ2-7. What was sequenced was CD8+ T cells from PBMCs. This TCR came from a human donor in good health. CDR3 sequence: CASSLFGGTYEQYF.